The source of this T cell receptor (beta chain) is a study of control samples from healthy donors and cancer patients. For this clone: An end of the junction does not agree with germline; a read error may underlie this.

The method was immunoSEQ multiplex PCR; TCRdb's version includes in-frame clones alone and lacks a portion of them. The table lists approximately 150,000 clones, nearly 96% of them singletons. The CDR3 spans 13 residues. The germline CDR1 and CDR2 sequences are ENHRY and SYGVKD. Sequencing used blood. This receptor was obtained from a woman between 25 and 40 years old in good health. This chain joins TRBV10-3 and TRBJ2-7, with TRBD1 as a possible D gene (5 bases). The CDR3 coding sequence is TGTGCCATCGGTGACAGCCGCTCCTACGAGCAGTACTTC. Translating gives CAIGDSRSYEQYF.